The entry below gives a single TCR beta chain sequence along with its context. This entry comes from a study of T cell responses to AZD1222 COVID-19 vaccine. Method: immunoSEQ multiplex PCR; TCRdb's copy keeps in-frame clones and lacks some. The sample lists 75,000 to 90,000 clones, 70% to 90% seen once, with about 13% in the top ten. The CDR3 has 12 residues. The V gene's germline CDR1 is LGHNT and CDR2 FRNRAP. The V gene end was trimmed by 9 bases and the J gene end by 4 bases; junction bases not matched to a gene: 3. This clonotype originated in an adult in good health. This chain joins TRBV12-5 and TRBJ1-3; 7 bases map to TRBD1. This specimen consisted of peripheral blood, obtained on day 0 of AZD1222 vaccination. The CDR3 DNA is TGTGCTAGCGAGGGGGCGGGAAACACCATATATTTT. It specifies CASEGAGNTIYF.